A selection of T cell receptor beta chains follows, all from one sample in a study of Graves' ophthalmopathy and Graves' hyperthyroidism. From the multiplex PCR reads, TCRdb called clonotypes with MiXCR, one entry per CDR3 protein. The sample records roughly 480,000 distinct CDR3 sequences, roughly an eighth being singletons. Material: blood. These receptor sequences come from a woman aged 25 to 39 with Graves' ophthalmopathy. CDR3s include the opening cysteine and the closing phenylalanine or tryptophan. A D gene is named only where the DNA matches it firmly. A clone size is listed for some rows: how often the clone was seen (once, few, many), or a class if it is expanded.

J gene	D gene	V gene	clone size	CDR3 DNA	CDR3 protein
TRBJ1-5	TRBD1	TRBV28	many	TGTGCCAGCAGTTATGGGACAGTCTTTATCCCCAATCAGCCCCAGCATTTT	CASSYGTVFIPNQPQHF
TRBJ2-5	-	TRBV5-1	-	TGCGCCAGCAGCTTACTCCCGGACAGCTCTCAAGAGACCCAGTACTTC	CASSLLPDSSQETQYF
TRBJ1-5	TRBD1	TRBV7-8	few	TGTGCCAGCAGCTCCTCGGGACAGCAGAGTCAGCCCCAGCATTTT	CASSSSGQQSQPQHF
TRBJ1-1	-	TRBV30	many	TGTGCCTGGGACGCGAGTCAAGCTTTCTTT	CAWDASQAFF
TRBJ2-5	-	TRBV3-1	-	TGTGCCAGCAGAGACTACAGGGTCGAGACCCAGTACTTC	CASRDYRVETQYF
TRBJ2-7	TRBD2	TRBV20-1	many	TGCAGTGCTAGTCGGGGGGATAATTACGAGCAGTACTTC	CSASRGDNYEQYF
TRBJ1-1	-	TRBV20-1	many	TGCAGTGCTAGAGACGGGAACACTGAAGCTTTCTTT	CSARDGNTEAFF
TRBJ1-1	-	TRBV20-1	many	TGCAGTGCTAGGGACAGAAAGTACGCTGAAGCTTTCTTT	CSARDRKYAEAFF
TRBJ2-4	TRBD1	TRBV5-1	few	TGCGCCAGCAGGGCAGGGGGTGTTGGAAACATTCAGTACTTC	CASRAGGVGNIQYF
TRBJ2-2	TRBD2	TRBV12-3/TRBV12-4	many	TGTGCCAGCAACCTAGCGGGAGGGACCGGGGAGCTGTTTTTT	CASNLAGGTGELFF
TRBJ2-7	-	TRBV6-2/TRBV6-3	many	TGTGCCAGCAGTTACTCGATTTCGGCGGACGATAGCTCCTACGAACAGTACTTC	CASSYSISADDSSYEQYF
TRBJ2-5	-	TRBV28	many	TGTGCCAGCAGGACAAGGGGGTCAGAGACCCAGTACTTC	CASRTRGSETQYF
TRBJ1-5	-	TRBV19	-	TGTGCCAGTAGCGAAAGGCAGAATCCCCAGCCCCAGCATTTT	CASSERQNPQPQHF
TRBJ2-5	-	TRBV28	-	TGTGCCAGCAGTACGCGGGACAGCCTCCGAGAGACCCAGTACTTC	CASSTRDSLRETQYF
TRBJ2-7	TRBD1	TRBV2	many	TGTGCCAGCAGTCCGCCGGGACAGGGGTCCTACGAGCAGTACTTC	CASSPPGQGSYEQYF
TRBJ1-6	-	TRBV6-1	-	TGTGCCAGCAGTCTGGAAGGCAGGGCAGGTTCACCCCTCCACTTT	CASSLEGRAGSPLHF
TRBJ2-7	-	TRBV7-2	many	TGTGCCAGCAGCCCAGACAGATACGAGCAGTACTTC	CASSPDRYEQYF
TRBJ1-5	-	TRBV27	-	TGTGCCAGCAGTTCATCGGGATTCGGTCAGCCCCAGCATTTT	CASSSSGFGQPQHF